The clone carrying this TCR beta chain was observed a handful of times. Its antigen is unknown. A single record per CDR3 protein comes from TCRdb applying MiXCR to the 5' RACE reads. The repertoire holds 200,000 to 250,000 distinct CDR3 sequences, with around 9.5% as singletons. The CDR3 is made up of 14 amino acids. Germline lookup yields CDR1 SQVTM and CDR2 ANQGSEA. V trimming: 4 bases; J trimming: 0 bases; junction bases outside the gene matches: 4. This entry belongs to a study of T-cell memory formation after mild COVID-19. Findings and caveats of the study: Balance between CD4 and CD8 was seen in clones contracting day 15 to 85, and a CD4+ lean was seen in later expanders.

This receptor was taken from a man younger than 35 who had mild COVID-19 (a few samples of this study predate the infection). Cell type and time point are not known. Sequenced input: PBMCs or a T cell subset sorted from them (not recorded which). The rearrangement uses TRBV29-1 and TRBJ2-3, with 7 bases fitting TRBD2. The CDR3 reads CSVGFGGSTDTQYF. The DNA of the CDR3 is TGCAGCGTTGGTTTCGGGGGGAGCACAGATACGCAGTATTTT.